The T cell receptor beta chain under discussion was sequenced for a study of shared clonotypes between healthy human individuals. Background on the study: Donors consisted of a couple of women and a few men between 18 and 49. General study points: Donors were few, which limited the genetic and exposure-history diversity represented.

Sequencing was performed with immunoSEQ multiplex PCR; in TCRdb, only in-frame clones are kept and a portion is missing. The sample consists of 450,000 to 500,000 clones, more than 65% of them appearing once. HIV-negative, healthy adults without recent acute infections or vaccinations were the donors. When samples were unsorted, about 90 million PBMCs were used for genomic DNA. Many counts were recorded for this clone. Antigen: not known. The V gene's germline CDR1 is ENHRY and CDR2 SYGVKD. The CDR3 consists of 14 residues. V was pared by 3 bases and J by 0 bases, with 9 bases between. Sequenced sample: PBMCs. The TCR sequence derives from a woman aged 40 to 50 in good health. Some clones in this sample may be carry-over from other donors' samples. The gene calls are TRBV10-3 and TRBJ2-7; no firm D call. The CDR3 nucleotides read TGTGCCATCAGTGATCAGGCGAGCTCCTACGAGCAGTACTTC. It codes for CAISDQASSYEQYF.